These T cell receptor beta chains were read from a single sample in a study of T cells after yellow fever vaccination. One entry per CDR3 protein, called by TCRdb with MiXCR from the 5' RACE reads. The table lists 100,000 to 150,000 distinct CDR3 sequences, roughly 15% of them singletons. Source: CD8+ T cells sorted from PBMCs, taken 5 days after the yellow fever booster vaccination. The receptor source for this set is a man younger than 35 who received the YFV17D yellow fever vaccine. CDR3s include the opening cysteine and the closing phenylalanine or tryptophan. The D gene is left open where the match is weak. Clone sizes are given selectively: once, few, many, or a class where the clone is expanded.

D gene: .
V gene: TRBV19
J gene: TRBJ2-3
CDR3 length: 15
clone size: .
CDR3 DNA: TGTGCCAGTACCCCGACTCCCACCCTCACAGATACGCAGTATTTT
CDR3 protein: CASTPTPTLTDTQYF

D gene: .
V gene: TRBV12-3/TRBV12-4
J gene: TRBJ2-6
CDR3 length: 13
clone size: .
CDR3 DNA: TGTGCCAGCAGCCACGGACGGGGCAACGTCCTGACTTTC
CDR3 protein: CASSHGRGNVLTF

D gene: TRBD2
V gene: TRBV4-2
J gene: TRBJ2-2
CDR3 length: 16
clone size: .
CDR3 DNA: TGTGCCAGCAGCCAAGAGAATAGCGGGGTGACCGGGGAGCTGTTTTTT
CDR3 protein: CASSQENSGVTGELFF

D gene: TRBD1
V gene: TRBV6-2/TRBV6-3
J gene: TRBJ2-2
CDR3 length: 14
clone size: .
CDR3 DNA: TGTGCCAGCAGTACGACAGGGACCACCGGGGAGCTGTTTTTT
CDR3 protein: CASSTTGTTGELFF

D gene: TRBD1
V gene: TRBV6-2/TRBV6-3
J gene: TRBJ1-1
CDR3 length: 16
clone size: .
CDR3 DNA: TGTGCCAGCATCCCAAGACAGGGGGCAAGGAACACTGAAGCTTTCTTT
CDR3 protein: CASIPRQGARNTEAFF

D gene: TRBD1
V gene: TRBV4-1
J gene: TRBJ2-7
CDR3 length: 16
clone size: .
CDR3 DNA: TGCGCCAGCAGCCAAGGCTTGGGACAGGGTACCTACGAGCAGTACTTC
CDR3 protein: CASSQGLGQGTYEQYF

D gene: .
V gene: TRBV19
J gene: TRBJ2-1
CDR3 length: 14
clone size: .
CDR3 DNA: TGTGCCAGTAGTATAGATGGGGGAGGCAATGAGCAGTTCTTC
CDR3 protein: CASSIDGGGNEQFF

D gene: .
V gene: TRBV7-9
J gene: TRBJ1-1
CDR3 length: 16
clone size: .
CDR3 DNA: TGTGCCAGCAGCTCTCCCGGAGAGGGGGTGAACACTGAAGCTTTCTTT
CDR3 protein: CASSSPGEGVNTEAFF

D gene: .
V gene: TRBV23-1
J gene: TRBJ2-1
CDR3 length: 16
clone size: .
CDR3 DNA: TGCGCCAGCAGTCAGATGTTTCGGGTGGGGCGGCATGAGCAGTTCTTC
CDR3 protein: CASSQMFRVGRHEQFF

D gene: .
V gene: TRBV6-2/TRBV6-3
J gene: TRBJ2-3
CDR3 length: 15
clone size: .
CDR3 DNA: TGTGCCAGCAGTTACTCGAGGGCCAGAACAGATACGCAGTATTTT
CDR3 protein: CASSYSRARTDTQYF

D gene: .
V gene: TRBV7-6
J gene: TRBJ2-1
CDR3 length: 15
clone size: few
CDR3 DNA: TGTGCCAGCAGCCTCCTTCGCGGGGACCACAATGAGCAGTTCTTC
CDR3 protein: CASSLLRGDHNEQFF

D gene: TRBD2
V gene: TRBV12-3/TRBV12-4
J gene: TRBJ2-1
CDR3 length: 13
clone size: .
CDR3 DNA: TGTGCCAGCAATCCCCGGCGGGGGGGTGAGCAGTTCTTC
CDR3 protein: CASNPRRGGEQFF

D gene: .
V gene: TRBV3-1
J gene: TRBJ2-1
CDR3 length: 12
clone size: .
CDR3 DNA: TGTGCCAGCAGCCAGCGCTACAATGAGCAGTTCTTC
CDR3 protein: CASSQRYNEQFF

D gene: .
V gene: TRBV5-4
J gene: TRBJ2-1
CDR3 length: 16
clone size: few
CDR3 DNA: TGTGCCAGCAGCTTGCGGGGACGGGTGTTGGGCAATGAGCAGTTCTTC
CDR3 protein: CASSLRGRVLGNEQFF

D gene: .
V gene: TRBV11-3
J gene: TRBJ2-4
CDR3 length: 13
clone size: once
CDR3 DNA: TGTGCCAGCAGTAAAAACACAGAAAACATTCAGTACTTC
CDR3 protein: CASSKNTENIQYF

D gene: TRBD2
V gene: TRBV15
J gene: TRBJ2-7
CDR3 length: 17
clone size: few
CDR3 DNA: TGTGCCACCAGCAGAGAACGGAGTGGCGGGGGAACCTACGAGCAGTACTTC
CDR3 protein: CATSRERSGGGTYEQYF

D gene: .
V gene: TRBV5-1
J gene: TRBJ2-1
CDR3 length: 17
clone size: few
CDR3 DNA: TGCGCCAGCAGCACCACCCCTGGACGGAGCTCCTACAATGAGCAGTTCTTC
CDR3 protein: CASSTTPGRSSYNEQFF

D gene: TRBD2
V gene: TRBV19
J gene: TRBJ2-1
CDR3 length: 13
clone size: .
CDR3 DNA: TGTGCCAGTAGTACCGGCGGGGGGGATGAGCAGTTCTTC
CDR3 protein: CASSTGGGDEQFF

D gene: .
V gene: TRBV7-9
J gene: TRBJ2-2
CDR3 length: 8
clone size: few
CDR3 DNA: TGTGCCAGCAGCCTCCTGTTTTTT
CDR3 protein: CASSLLFF

D gene: .
V gene: TRBV23-1
J gene: TRBJ2-7
CDR3 length: 9
clone size: .
CDR3 DNA: TGCGCCAGCGGCTCGGGGCAGTACTTC
CDR3 protein: CASGSGQYF

D gene: .
V gene: TRBV5-5
J gene: TRBJ2-3
CDR3 length: 18
clone size: many
CDR3 DNA: TGTGCCAGCAGCTCCACCCGGTGGGGGGGGCTCTTCACAGATACGCAGTATTTT
CDR3 protein: CASSSTRWGGLFTDTQYF

D gene: .
V gene: TRBV27
J gene: TRBJ1-2
CDR3 length: 13
clone size: .
CDR3 DNA: TGTGCCAGCAGTTTGTACAGGAACTATGGCTACACCTTC
CDR3 protein: CASSLYRNYGYTF

D gene: .
V gene: TRBV7-9
J gene: TRBJ2-7
CDR3 length: 14
clone size: .
CDR3 DNA: TGTGCCAGCAGCTTCACGGGGCCGGGCTACGAGCAGTACTTC
CDR3 protein: CASSFTGPGYEQYF

D gene: .
V gene: TRBV4-1
J gene: TRBJ1-1
CDR3 length: 15
clone size: .
CDR3 DNA: TGCGCCAGCAGCCCGGAAGCAGTGGGGAACACTGAAGCTTTCTTT
CDR3 protein: CASSPEAVGNTEAFF

D gene: .
V gene: TRBV20-1
J gene: TRBJ1-5
CDR3 length: 15
clone size: few
CDR3 DNA: TGCAGTGCTAGAGATAGAGGACAGACGAATCAGCCCCAGCATTTT
CDR3 protein: CSARDRGQTNQPQHF

D gene: .
V gene: TRBV5-1
J gene: TRBJ1-2
CDR3 length: 15
clone size: .
CDR3 DNA: TGCGCCAGCATCAAGGGCCCAACAGAGCCCTATGGCTACACCTTC
CDR3 protein: CASIKGPTEPYGYTF

D gene: .
V gene: TRBV12-3/TRBV12-4
J gene: TRBJ1-5
CDR3 length: 15
clone size: few
CDR3 DNA: TGTGCCAGCACCGAAACCGGATGGGGGTACGGGCCCCAGCATTTT
CDR3 protein: CASTETGWGYGPQHF